The clone carrying this T cell receptor (beta chain) occurred many times. The antigen is undetermined. The sample belongs to a study of response to subunit inactivated influenza vaccine. Study-wide findings and caveats: There was a suggestion from the authors that each seasonal influenza vaccination recruits few new T cells.

TCRdb passed the RT-PCR reads through MiXCR, listing each CDR3 protein once. The profile shows about 580,000 distinct CDR3 sequences, approximately 14% of them singletons. The TCR was taken from a man aged 50 to 59 who received an inactivated influenza vaccine. Material: PBMCs from blood, obtained approximately 12 days after vaccination.

The chain's CDR3 is CASSSQNQPQHF. The CDR3 DNA follows: TGTGCCAGCAGCTCCCAAAATCAGCCCCAGCATTTT. The V gene is TRBV7-2, the J gene TRBJ1-5; D remains unclear. Germline V gene data show CDR1 as SGHTA and CDR2 as FQGNSA. CDR3 size: 12 residues. V was shortened by 4 bases and J by 4 bases, with 5 bases between the two germline ends.